These 7 T cell receptor beta chains originate from one sample sequenced in a study of blood T cell repertoires in COVID-19. Using immunoSEQ multiplex PCR, the repertoire was profiled, and TCRdb retains in-frame clones only, with some absent. The profile shows about 45,000 clones, about four fifths of them singletons. Specimen: peripheral blood. All receptors come from a human donor in a cohort sampled during active COVID-19.

V is TRBV2 and J is TRBJ2-7; no firm D call. The V end lost 5 bases, the J end lost 0 bases, and 11 bases lay between the germline ends. Germline CDR1 reads SNHLY; CDR2 reads FYNNEI. There are 14 residues in the CDR3. CDR3 DNA: TGTGCCAGCAGTCTTCAGGAAAACTCCTACGAGCAGTACTTC. This gives the protein CASSLQENSYEQYF.

This clone turned up a few times. The CDR3 DNA is TGTGCCAGCAGCTTAGGCGTTGCGGCTAGCGAGCAGTACTTC. Its protein product is CASSLGVAASEQYF. The chain links TRBV11-2 to TRBJ2-7; D gene unclear. The CDR3 sequence is 14 residues long. Trimming shortened V by 1 base and J by 6 bases, and 13 bases separated the two germline ends. Germline V CDR1 and CDR2: SGHAT, FQNNGV.

This chain links TRBV5-1 with TRBJ1-1, with D maybe TRBD1 (6 bases). The V gene's germline CDR1 is SGHRS and CDR2 YFSETQ. This CDR3 has 15 amino acids. The V end was cut by 0 bases, the J end by 3 bases, with 12 bases between. In DNA form, the CDR3 reads TGCGCCAGCAGCTTGGCCGCCAGGGGATACACTGAAGCTTTCTTT. Amino acids: CASSLAARGYTEAFF.

This chain connects TRBV19 to TRBJ2-5; tentative D call: TRBD1 (6 bases). CDR1 and CDR2 from the germline V gene are LNHDA and SQIVND (reference sequence). The CDR3 has 15 residues. Between the trimmed V and J ends, which lost 5 bases and 5 bases, there was a span of 18 bases. In DNA form, the CDR3 reads TGTGCCAGTAGTCCCCAAGGGACACTCGGGGAGACCCAGTACTTC. It codes for CASSPQGTLGETQYF.

There are a few counts of this clone. This sequence joins TRBV20-1 and TRBJ2-7; D is undetermined. With 3 bases removed from V and 1 base from J, the gap between germline ends came to 4 bases. Germline-derived CDR1 and CDR2 are DFQATT and SNEGSKA (reference sequence). This CDR3 has 11 residues. CDR3 bases: TGCAGTGCTAGCGGGTCCTACGAGCAGTACTTC. Its translation: CSASGSYEQYF.

The chain employs TRBV28 and TRBJ2-3; tentative D call: TRBD2 (5 bases). The CDR3 covers 12 residues. Germline lookup yields CDR1 MDHEN and CDR2 SYDVKM. Between the trimmed V and J ends, which lost 6 bases and 6 bases, there was a span of 10 bases. The CDR3 spells CASREVGDTQYF. Here the CDR3 DNA reads TGTGCCAGCAGGGAGGTTGGGGATACGCAGTATTTT.

The V gene is TRBV19, the J gene TRBJ1-5, with a possible D match to TRBD1 (5 bases). The CDR3 contains 14 residues. V was cut by 6 bases and J by 3 bases, with 12 bases left in between. The germline V gene has CDR1 LNHDA and CDR2 SQIVND (reference sequence). CDR3 in amino acids: CASRRRDFNQPQHF. In nucleotides, the CDR3 is TGTGCCAGTAGGCGCAGGGACTTCAATCAGCCCCAGCATTTT.